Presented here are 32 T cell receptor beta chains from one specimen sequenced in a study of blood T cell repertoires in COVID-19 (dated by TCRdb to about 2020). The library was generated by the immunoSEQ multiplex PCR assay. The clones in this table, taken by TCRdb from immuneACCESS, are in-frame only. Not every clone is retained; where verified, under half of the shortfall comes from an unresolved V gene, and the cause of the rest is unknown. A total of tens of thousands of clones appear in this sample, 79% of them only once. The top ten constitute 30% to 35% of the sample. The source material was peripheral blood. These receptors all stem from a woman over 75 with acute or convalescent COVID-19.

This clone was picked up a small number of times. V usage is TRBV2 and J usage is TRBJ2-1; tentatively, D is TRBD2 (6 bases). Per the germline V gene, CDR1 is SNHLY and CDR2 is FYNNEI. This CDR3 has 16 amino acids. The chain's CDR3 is CADICGRGYLRNEQFF. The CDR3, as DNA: TGTGCAGATATTTGTGGGCGGGGCTATTTGAGAAATGAGCAGTTCTTC.

The CDR3 sequence: CASSFTGGNTEAFF. CDR3 nucleotide sequence: TGTGCCAGCAGTTTTACAGGGGGGAACACTGAAGCTTTCTTT. The J gene is TRBJ1-1, the V gene TRBV25-1, with TRBD1 matching 8 bases. CDR1 is MGHDK and CDR2 is SYGVNS in the germline V gene. CDR3 length: 14 residues. The V and J ends lost 5 bases and 1 base, in that order; junction bases with no gene match: 3.

CDR3 region: CASSSIPGVNTEAFF. The CDR3 nucleotides are TGTGCCAGCTCATCTATTCCAGGGGTGAACACTGAAGCTTTCTTT. The V gene is TRBV18, the J gene TRBJ1-1, with D possibly TRBD1 on 6 matching bases. This CDR3 has 15 residues. Trimming took off 5 bases at V and 0 bases at J, with 13 bases between the two ends. From germline, CDR1 is KGHSH and CDR2 LQKENI. The full variable domain, its missing parts supplied by reference TRBV18 and TRBJ1-1, is NAGVMQNPRHLVRRRGQEARLRCSPMKGHSHVYWYRQLPEEGLKFMVYLQKENIIDESGMPKERFSAEFPKEGPSILRIQQVVRGDSAAYFCASSSIPGVNTEAFFGQGTRLTVV.

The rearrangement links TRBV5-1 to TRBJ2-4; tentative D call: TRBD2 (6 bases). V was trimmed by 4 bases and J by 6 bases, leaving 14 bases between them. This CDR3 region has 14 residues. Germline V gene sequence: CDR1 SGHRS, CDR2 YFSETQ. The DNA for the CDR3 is TGCGCCAGCAGCCCCGGGGGTGGTTCAAACATTCAGTACTTC. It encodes CASSPGGGSNIQYF.

CDR3 in DNA: TGTGCCAGCAGCCGCTTGAACCGGGAGACCCAGTACTTC. This gives the protein CASSRLNRETQYF. The chain recombines TRBV27 with TRBJ2-5; unclear D gene. Germline CDR1 and CDR2: MNHEY and SMNVEV (reference sequence). The CDR3 is 13 amino acids. With 6 bases removed from V and 5 bases from J, the gap between germline ends came to 13 bases.

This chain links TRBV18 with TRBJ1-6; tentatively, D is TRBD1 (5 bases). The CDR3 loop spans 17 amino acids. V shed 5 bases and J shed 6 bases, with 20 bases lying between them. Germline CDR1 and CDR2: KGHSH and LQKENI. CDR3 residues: CASSKQGPGSSNSPLHF. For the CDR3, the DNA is TGTGCCAGCTCAAAACAAGGGCCAGGGTCCAGTAATTCACCCCTCCACTTT.

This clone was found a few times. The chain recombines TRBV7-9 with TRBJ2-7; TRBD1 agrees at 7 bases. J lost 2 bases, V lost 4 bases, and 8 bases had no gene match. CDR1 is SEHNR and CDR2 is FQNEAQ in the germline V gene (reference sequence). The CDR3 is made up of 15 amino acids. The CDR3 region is CASSYGQVGAYEQYF. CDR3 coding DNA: TGTGCCAGCAGCTATGGACAGGTTGGAGCCTACGAGCAGTACTTC.

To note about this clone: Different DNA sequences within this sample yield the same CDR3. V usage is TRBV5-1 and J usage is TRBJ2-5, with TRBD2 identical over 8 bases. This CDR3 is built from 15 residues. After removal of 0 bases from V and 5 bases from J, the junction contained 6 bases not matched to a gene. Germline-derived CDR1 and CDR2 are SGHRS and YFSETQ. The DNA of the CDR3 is TGCGCCAGCAGCTTGGACGGGGGGGGGCTGGAGACCCAGTACTTC. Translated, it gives CASSLDGGGLETQYF.

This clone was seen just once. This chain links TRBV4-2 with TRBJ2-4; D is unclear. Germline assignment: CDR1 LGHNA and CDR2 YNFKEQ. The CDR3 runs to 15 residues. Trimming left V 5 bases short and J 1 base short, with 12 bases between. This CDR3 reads CASSSTTRAKNIQYF. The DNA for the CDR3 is TGTGCCAGCAGCTCCACAACGAGGGCCAAAAACATTCAGTACTTC.

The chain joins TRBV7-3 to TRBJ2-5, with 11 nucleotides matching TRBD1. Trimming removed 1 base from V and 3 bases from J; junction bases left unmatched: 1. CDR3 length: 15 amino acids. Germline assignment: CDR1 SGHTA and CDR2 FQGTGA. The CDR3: CASSLMGQGEETQYF. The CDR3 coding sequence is TGTGCCAGCAGCTTAATGGGACAGGGGGAAGAGACCCAGTACTTC.

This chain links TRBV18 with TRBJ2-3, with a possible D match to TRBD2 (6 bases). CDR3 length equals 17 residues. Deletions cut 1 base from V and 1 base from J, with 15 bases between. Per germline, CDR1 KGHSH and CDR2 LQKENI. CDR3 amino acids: CASSPRLVSGGTDTQYF. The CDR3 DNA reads TGTGCCAGCTCACCACGATTGGTTAGCGGAGGCACAGATACGCAGTATTTT.

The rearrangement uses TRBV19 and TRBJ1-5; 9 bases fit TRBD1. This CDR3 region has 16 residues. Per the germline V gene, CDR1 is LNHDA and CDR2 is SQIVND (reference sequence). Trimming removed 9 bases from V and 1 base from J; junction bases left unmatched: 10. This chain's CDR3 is CASQRDRAASNQPQHF. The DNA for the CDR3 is TGTGCCAGCCAACGGGACAGGGCAGCGAGCAATCAGCCCCAGCATTTT. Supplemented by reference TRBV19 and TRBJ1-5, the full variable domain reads DGGITQSPKYLFRKEGQNVTLSCEQNLNHDAMYWYRQDPGQGLRLIYYSQIVNDFQKGDIAEGYSVSREKKESFPLTVTSAQKNPTAFYLCASQRDRAASNQPQHFGDGTRLSIL.

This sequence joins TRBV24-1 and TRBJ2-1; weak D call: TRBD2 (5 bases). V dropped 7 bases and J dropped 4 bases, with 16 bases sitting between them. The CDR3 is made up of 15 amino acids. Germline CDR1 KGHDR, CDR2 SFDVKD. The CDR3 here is CATRPTSWVYNEQFF. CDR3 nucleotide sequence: TGTGCCACCAGACCCACTAGTTGGGTATACAATGAGCAGTTCTTC.

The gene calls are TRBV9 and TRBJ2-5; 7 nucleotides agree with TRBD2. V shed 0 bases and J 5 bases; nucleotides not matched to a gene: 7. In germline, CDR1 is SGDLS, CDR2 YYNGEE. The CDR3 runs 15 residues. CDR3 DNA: TGTGCCAGCAGCGTAGGTATGCTAGCGGTGGAGACCCAGTACTTC. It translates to CASSVGMLAVETQYF.

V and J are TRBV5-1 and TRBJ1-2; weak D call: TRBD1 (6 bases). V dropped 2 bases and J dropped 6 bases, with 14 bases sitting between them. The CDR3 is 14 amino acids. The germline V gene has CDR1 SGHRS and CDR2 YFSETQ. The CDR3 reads CASSLGTPGDGYTF. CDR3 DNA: TGCGCCAGCAGCTTAGGGACACCCGGGGATGGCTACACCTTC.

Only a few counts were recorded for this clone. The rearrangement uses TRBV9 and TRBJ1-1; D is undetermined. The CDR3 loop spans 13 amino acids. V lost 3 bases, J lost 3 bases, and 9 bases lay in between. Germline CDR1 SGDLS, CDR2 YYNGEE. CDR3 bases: TGTGCCAGCAGCGCTGCGGTTTACACTGAAGCTTTCTTT. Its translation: CASSAAVYTEAFF.

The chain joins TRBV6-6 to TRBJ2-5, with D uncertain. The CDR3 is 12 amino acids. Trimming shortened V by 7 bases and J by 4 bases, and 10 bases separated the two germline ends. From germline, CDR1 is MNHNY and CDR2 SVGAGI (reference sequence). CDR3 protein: CASNQAGETQYF. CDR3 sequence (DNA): TGTGCCAGCAACCAGGCAGGAGAGACCCAGTACTTC.

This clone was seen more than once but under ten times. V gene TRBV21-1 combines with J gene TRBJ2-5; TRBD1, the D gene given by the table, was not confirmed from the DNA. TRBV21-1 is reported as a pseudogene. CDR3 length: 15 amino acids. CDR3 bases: TGTGCCAGTGCACCGGGACAGGCCCTACAAGAGACCCAGTACTTC. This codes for CASAPGQALQETQYF.

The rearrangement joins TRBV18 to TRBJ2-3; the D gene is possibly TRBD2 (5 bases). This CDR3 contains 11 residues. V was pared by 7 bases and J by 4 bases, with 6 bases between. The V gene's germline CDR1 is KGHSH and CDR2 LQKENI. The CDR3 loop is CASLRADTQYF. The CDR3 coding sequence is TGTGCCAGCTTGAGGGCAGATACGCAGTATTTT. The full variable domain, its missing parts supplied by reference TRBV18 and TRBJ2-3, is NAGVMQNPRHLVRRRGQEARLRCSPMKGHSHVYWYRQLPEEGLKFMVYLQKENIIDESGMPKERFSAEFPKEGPSILRIQQVVRGDSAAYFCASLRADTQYFGPGTRLTVL.

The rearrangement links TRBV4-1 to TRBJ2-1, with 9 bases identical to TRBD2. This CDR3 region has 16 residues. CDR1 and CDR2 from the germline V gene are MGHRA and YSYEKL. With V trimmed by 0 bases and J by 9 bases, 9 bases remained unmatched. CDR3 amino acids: CASSQDDGTSPFEQFF. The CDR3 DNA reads TGCGCCAGCAGCCAAGATGACGGGACTAGCCCCTTTGAGCAGTTCTTC.

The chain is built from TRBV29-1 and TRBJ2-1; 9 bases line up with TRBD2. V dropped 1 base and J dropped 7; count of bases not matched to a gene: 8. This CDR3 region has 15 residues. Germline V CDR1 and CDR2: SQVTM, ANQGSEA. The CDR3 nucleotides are TGCAGCGTTGAAGGGACTAGCGCCTTATTGAATGAGCAGTTCTTC. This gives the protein CSVEGTSALLNEQFF.

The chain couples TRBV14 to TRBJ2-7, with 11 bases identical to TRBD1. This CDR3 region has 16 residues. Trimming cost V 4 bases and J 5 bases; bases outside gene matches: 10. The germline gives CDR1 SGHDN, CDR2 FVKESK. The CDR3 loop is CASSPDGQGAMNEQYF. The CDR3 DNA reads TGTGCCAGCAGCCCAGACGGACAGGGGGCCATGAACGAGCAGTACTTC.

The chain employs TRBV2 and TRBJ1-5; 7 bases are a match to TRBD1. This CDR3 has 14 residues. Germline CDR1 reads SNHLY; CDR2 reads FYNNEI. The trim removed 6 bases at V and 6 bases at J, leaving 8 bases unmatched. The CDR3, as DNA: TGTGCCAGCAGCCCATCGGGACAGCGTCAGCCCCAGCATTTT. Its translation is CASSPSGQRQPQHF.

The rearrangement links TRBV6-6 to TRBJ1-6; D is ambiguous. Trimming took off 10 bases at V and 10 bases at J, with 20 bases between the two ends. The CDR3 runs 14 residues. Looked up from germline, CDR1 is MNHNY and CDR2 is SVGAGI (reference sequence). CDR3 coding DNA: TGTGCCACCCGAGGGAGGGTAGAAAGATCACCCCTCCACTTT. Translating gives CATRGRVERSPLHF.

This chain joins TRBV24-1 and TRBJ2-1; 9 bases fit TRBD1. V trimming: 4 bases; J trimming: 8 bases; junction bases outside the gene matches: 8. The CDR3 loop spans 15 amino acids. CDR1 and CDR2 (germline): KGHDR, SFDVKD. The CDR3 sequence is CATSDSGTGNDEQFF. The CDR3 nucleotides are TGTGCCACCAGTGACTCCGGGACAGGGAACGATGAGCAGTTCTTC.

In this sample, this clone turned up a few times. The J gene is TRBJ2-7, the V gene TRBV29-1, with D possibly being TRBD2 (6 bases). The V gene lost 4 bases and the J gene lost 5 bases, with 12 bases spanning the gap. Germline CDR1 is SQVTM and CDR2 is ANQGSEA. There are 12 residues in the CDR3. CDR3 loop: CSVVKGTDEQYF. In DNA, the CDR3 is TGCAGCGTTGTAAAGGGGACTGACGAGCAGTACTTC.

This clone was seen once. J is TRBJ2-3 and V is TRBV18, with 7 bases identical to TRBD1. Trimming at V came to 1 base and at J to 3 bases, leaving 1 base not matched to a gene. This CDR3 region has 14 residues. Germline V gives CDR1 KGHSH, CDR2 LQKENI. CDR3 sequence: CASSPLTGTDTQYF. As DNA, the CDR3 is TGTGCCAGCTCACCACTGACAGGGACAGATACGCAGTATTTT.

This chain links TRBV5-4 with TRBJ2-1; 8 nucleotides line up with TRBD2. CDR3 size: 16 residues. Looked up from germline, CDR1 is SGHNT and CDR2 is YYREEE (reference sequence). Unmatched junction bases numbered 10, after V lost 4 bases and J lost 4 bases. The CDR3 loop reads CASSRRTSSGYNEQFF. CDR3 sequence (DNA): TGTGCCAGCAGCCGACGGACTAGCTCGGGGTACAATGAGCAGTTCTTC.

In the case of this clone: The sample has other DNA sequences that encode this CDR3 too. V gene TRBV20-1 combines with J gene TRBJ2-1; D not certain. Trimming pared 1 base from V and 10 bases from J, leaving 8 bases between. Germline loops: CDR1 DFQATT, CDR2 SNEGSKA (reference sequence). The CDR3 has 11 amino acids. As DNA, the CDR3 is TGCAGTGCTAGAGGGCAGGTCGAGCAGTTCTTC. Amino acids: CSARGQVEQFF.

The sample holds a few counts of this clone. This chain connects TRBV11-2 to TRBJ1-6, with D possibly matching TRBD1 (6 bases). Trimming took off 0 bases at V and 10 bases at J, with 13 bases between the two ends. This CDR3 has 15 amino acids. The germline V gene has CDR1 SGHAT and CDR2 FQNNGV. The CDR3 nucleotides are TGTGCCAGCAGCTTAGATCAGGGGCTGGAATCACCCCTCCACTTT. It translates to CASSLDQGLESPLHF.

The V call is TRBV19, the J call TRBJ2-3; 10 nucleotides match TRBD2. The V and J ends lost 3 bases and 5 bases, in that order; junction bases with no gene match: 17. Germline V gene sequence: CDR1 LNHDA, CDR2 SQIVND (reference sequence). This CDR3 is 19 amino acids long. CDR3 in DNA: TGTGCCAGTAGTATGGCAGCGGGAGGGCCGAGCAGCACGGGAGATACGCAGTATTTT. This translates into CASSMAAGGPSSTGDTQYF.

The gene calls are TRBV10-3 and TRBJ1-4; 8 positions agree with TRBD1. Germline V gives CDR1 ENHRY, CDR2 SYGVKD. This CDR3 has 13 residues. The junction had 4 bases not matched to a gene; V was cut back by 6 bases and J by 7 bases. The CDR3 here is CAIRGQGREKLFF. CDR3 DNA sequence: TGTGCCATCAGAGGACAGGGACGTGAAAAACTGTTTTTT.